The 12 T cell receptor beta chains reported below all come from one sample, sequenced in a study of OX40 agonist ivuxolimab in advanced cancers. Method: immunoSEQ multiplex PCR; TCRdb's copy keeps in-frame clones and lacks some. Among roughly 75,000 clones listed, over 75% were seen once. The material sequenced was CD4+ or CD8+ T cells sorted from blood, taken in a trial of the OX40 agonist ivuxolimab. These receptors originate from an adult with an advanced solid tumor such as melanoma, head and neck, liver or kidney cancer.

The CDR3 DNA is TGTGCCAGCAGCGTAGGGGCCTCCTATGGCTACACCTTC. Amino acid sequence: CASSVGASYGYTF. The J gene is TRBJ1-2, the V gene TRBV9, with unresolved D. There are 13 residues in the CDR3. Between the trimmed V and J ends, which lost 0 bases and 4 bases, there was a span of 7 bases. CDR1 and CDR2 from the germline V gene are SGDLS and YYNGEE.

The chain carries TRBV7-9 and TRBJ2-1; the D is unclear. This CDR3 is built from 11 residues. V was pared by 2 bases and J by 8 bases, with 4 bases between. The germline V gene encodes CDR1 SEHNR and CDR2 FQNEAQ (reference sequence). CDR3 loop: CASSLYDEQFF. CDR3 coding DNA: TGTGCCAGCAGCTTATACGATGAGCAGTTCTTC.

This clone was observed a single time. V gene TRBV4-3 combines with J gene TRBJ1-2; 8 bases agree with TRBD1. Germline CDR1 reads LGHNA; CDR2 reads YSLEER. The CDR3 is 14 amino acids. J was trimmed by 4 bases and V by 6 bases; bases with no gene match: 7. DNA for the CDR3: TGCGCCAGCAGGCCCGGGACAGGCCTCTATGGCTACACCTTC. It codes for CASRPGTGLYGYTF.

This sequence joins TRBV2 and TRBJ1-1; 7 bases fit TRBD1. V trimming: 8 bases; J trimming: 2 bases; junction bases outside the gene matches: 11. The CDR3 length is 15 residues. In germline, CDR1 is SNHLY, CDR2 FYNNEI. This chain's CDR3 is CASRSPGGLNTEAFF. The CDR3 bases are TGTGCCAGCCGCTCACCAGGGGGGCTAAACACTGAAGCTTTCTTT.

The rearrangement links TRBV4-1 to TRBJ1-6; 9 bases are shared with TRBD1. Trimming at V came to 3 bases and at J to 10 bases, leaving 10 bases not matched to a gene. CDR3 length: 16 amino acids. From germline, CDR1 is MGHRA and CDR2 YSYEKL. The CDR3 DNA reads TGCGCCAGCAGCCACCTACAGGGGGCCGCGGAATCACCCCTCCACTTT. Translation: CASSHLQGAAESPLHF.

The CDR3 here is CATSREQTNSNQPQHF. The CDR3 coding sequence is TGTGCCACCAGCAGAGAACAGACAAATAGCAATCAGCCCCAGCATTTT. The chain is built from TRBV15 and TRBJ1-5, with D unresolved. V was cut by 0 bases and J by 0 bases, with 9 bases left in between. Germline V gene data show CDR1 as LNHNV and CDR2 as YYDKDF (reference sequence). The CDR3 totals 16 residues.

The chain carries TRBV5-6 and TRBJ2-3; TRBD1 is a possible D gene (6 bases). Germline assignment: CDR1 SGHDT and CDR2 YYEEEE. This CDR3 spans 15 amino acids. Trimming cost V 5 bases and J 0 bases, with 13 bases left between them. For the CDR3, the DNA is TGTGCCAGCAGATGGGGACACGCGAGCACAGATACGCAGTATTTT. Its translation: CASRWGHASTDTQYF.

CDR3 coding DNA: TGCGCCAGCAGCCCGGTAGGACAGTCCTACAATGAGCAGTTCTTC. This gives the protein CASSPVGQSYNEQFF. The chain joins TRBV5-1 to TRBJ2-1; D perhaps matches TRBD1 (6 bases). Germline V gene sequence: CDR1 SGHRS, CDR2 YFSETQ. The ends were cut back, 4 bases at V and 1 base at J, with 12 bases in the middle. This CDR3 comprises 15 residues. The complete variable domain, with remaining parts taken from reference TRBV5-1 and TRBJ2-1, reads KAGVTQTPRYLIKTRGQQVTLSCSPISGHRSVSWYQQTPGQGLQFLFEYFSETQRNKGNFPGRFSGRQFSNSRSEMNVSTLELGDSALYLCASSPVGQSYNEQFFGPGTRLTVL.

This clone was seen just once. The CDR3 region is CASSGTSGMHEQFF. In nucleotides, the CDR3 is TGCGCCAGCAGTGGGACTAGCGGGATGCATGAGCAGTTCTTC. This sequence joins TRBV4-3 and TRBJ2-1, with 13 nucleotides matching TRBD2. V shed 6 bases, J shed 8 bases, and the junction held 4 bases outside the gene matches. This CDR3 region has 14 residues. In germline, CDR1 is LGHNA, CDR2 YSLEER.

The chain joins TRBV5-4 to TRBJ2-2; no clear D gene. Germline lookup yields CDR1 SGHNT and CDR2 YYREEE (reference sequence). Trimming took 4 bases from V and 5 from J, leaving 12 bases between them. The CDR3 is made up of 14 amino acids. The CDR3 reads CASSPTDLTGELFF. CDR3 sequence (DNA): TGTGCCAGCAGCCCTACCGACTTGACCGGGGAGCTGTTTTTT.

The chain joins TRBV4-1 to TRBJ2-5; 8 bases are a match to TRBD2. With V trimmed by 1 base and J by 5 bases, 6 bases remained unmatched. CDR3 size: 15 residues. Germline V gives CDR1 MGHRA, CDR2 YSYEKL. The CDR3: CASSQVGGGLETQYF. As DNA, the CDR3 is TGCGCCAGCAGCCAAGTTGGCGGGGGGCTCGAGACCCAGTACTTC.

The J gene is TRBJ1-1, the V gene TRBV7-2, with a tentative D call TRBD1 (5 bases). CDR1 is SGHTA and CDR2 is FQGNSA in the germline V gene. The V end was cut by 2 bases, the J end by 3 bases, with 10 bases between. This CDR3 has 14 amino acids. In DNA, the CDR3 is TGTGCCAGCAGCTTACAGGGTCTCGACACTGAAGCTTTCTTT. Translating gives CASSLQGLDTEAFF.